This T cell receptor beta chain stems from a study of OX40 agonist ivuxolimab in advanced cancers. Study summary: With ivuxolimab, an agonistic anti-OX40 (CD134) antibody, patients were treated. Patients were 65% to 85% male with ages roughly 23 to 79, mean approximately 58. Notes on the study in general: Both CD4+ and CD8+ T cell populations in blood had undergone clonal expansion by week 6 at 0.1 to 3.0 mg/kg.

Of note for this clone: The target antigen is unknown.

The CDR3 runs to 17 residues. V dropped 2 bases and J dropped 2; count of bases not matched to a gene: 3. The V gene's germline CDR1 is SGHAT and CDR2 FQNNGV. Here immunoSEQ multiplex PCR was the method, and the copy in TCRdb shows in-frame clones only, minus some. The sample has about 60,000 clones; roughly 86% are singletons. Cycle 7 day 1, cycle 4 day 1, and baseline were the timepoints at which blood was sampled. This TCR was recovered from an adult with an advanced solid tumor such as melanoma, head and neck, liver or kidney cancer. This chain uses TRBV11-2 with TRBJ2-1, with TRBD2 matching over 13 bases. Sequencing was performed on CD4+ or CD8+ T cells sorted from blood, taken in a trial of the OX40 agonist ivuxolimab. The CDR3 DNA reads TGTGCCAGCAGCTTATCCGGGACTAGCGGGGCCTACAATGAGCAGTTCTTC. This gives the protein CASSLSGTSGAYNEQFF.